This is a list of T cell receptor beta chains from one sample in a study of OX40 agonist ivuxolimab in advanced cancers. Method: immunoSEQ multiplex PCR; TCRdb's copy keeps in-frame clones and lacks some. The sample holds about 27,000 clones; 76% are singletons and the top ten take over 11%. The sequencing here drew on CD4+ or CD8+ T cells sorted from blood, taken in a trial of the OX40 agonist ivuxolimab. These TCRs come from an adult with an advanced solid tumor such as melanoma, head and neck, liver or kidney cancer. The CDR3 runs from the conserved cysteine through the conserved F or W. The D gene is left open where the match is weak. Size tells how often a clone was seen (once, few, many) or the class of an expanded clone, and some rows leave it out.

d_gene: TRBD1
v_gene: TRBV5-6
j_gene: TRBJ2-7
abundance: NA
CDR3aa: CASSPFRTGGWEQYF
CDR3nt: TGTGCCAGCAGTCCGTTCCGGACAGGGGGCTGGGAGCAGTACTTC

d_gene: NA
v_gene: TRBV7-9
j_gene: TRBJ2-7
abundance: NA
CDR3aa: CASSLAARMVEQYF
CDR3nt: TGTGCCAGCAGCTTAGCCGCCAGGATGGTCGAGCAGTACTTC

d_gene: TRBD1
v_gene: TRBV9
j_gene: TRBJ2-5
abundance: NA
CDR3aa: CASSVGSGGGSETQYF
CDR3nt: TGTGCCAGCAGCGTAGGATCAGGGGGCGGATCAGAGACCCAGTACTTC

d_gene: NA
v_gene: TRBV6-4
j_gene: TRBJ1-2
abundance: few
CDR3aa: CASSAFLRDNFYGYTF
CDR3nt: TGTGCCAGCAGTGCCTTTCTCCGGGACAACTTCTATGGCTACACCTTC

d_gene: NA
v_gene: TRBV21-1
j_gene: TRBJ1-2
abundance: NA
CDR3aa: CASSKNRTGGNYGYTF
CDR3nt: TGTGCCAGCAGCAAAAACCGTACAGGGGGAAACTATGGCTACACCTTC

d_gene: TRBD1
v_gene: TRBV2
j_gene: TRBJ1-1
abundance: NA
CDR3aa: CASRVGQGDGTEAFF
CDR3nt: TGTGCCAGCAGGGTGGGACAGGGGGATGGCACTGAAGCTTTCTTT

d_gene: TRBD1
v_gene: TRBV18
j_gene: TRBJ1-1
abundance: NA
CDR3aa: CASSRDRANTEAFF
CDR3nt: TGTGCCAGCTCACGGGACAGGGCCAACACTGAAGCTTTCTTT

d_gene: TRBD1
v_gene: TRBV7-3
j_gene: TRBJ2-7
abundance: NA
CDR3aa: CASSLGQGQAYEQYF
CDR3nt: TGTGCCAGCAGCTTGGGACAGGGGCAAGCCTACGAGCAGTACTTC

d_gene: NA
v_gene: TRBV2
j_gene: TRBJ1-3
abundance: few
CDR3aa: CASSEAGGNIYF
CDR3nt: TGTGCCAGCAGTGAAGCGGGAGGTAACATATATTTT

d_gene: NA
v_gene: TRBV5-1
j_gene: TRBJ1-2
abundance: NA
CDR3aa: CASRGLQEPASYGYTF
CDR3nt: TGCGCCAGCAGGGGCTTACAGGAGCCTGCCTCCTATGGCTACACCTTC

d_gene: NA
v_gene: TRBV6-5
j_gene: TRBJ1-1
abundance: few
CDR3aa: CASSSDTMNTEAFF
CDR3nt: TGTGCCAGCAGTTCGGACACCATGAACACTGAAGCTTTCTTT

d_gene: TRBD1
v_gene: TRBV5-4
j_gene: TRBJ1-2
abundance: NA
CDR3aa: CASSLFAGTGSYYGYTF
CDR3nt: TGTGCCAGCAGCTTGTTCGCGGGGACAGGCTCTTACTATGGCTACACCTTC

d_gene: NA
v_gene: TRBV5-1
j_gene: TRBJ2-3
abundance: NA
CDR3aa: CASTSSASTSTDTQYF
CDR3nt: TGCGCCAGCACCAGCTCCGCGAGTACTAGCACAGATACGCAGTATTTT

d_gene: NA
v_gene: TRBV7-3
j_gene: TRBJ2-3
abundance: once
CDR3aa: CASSLLGTVSTDTQYF
CDR3nt: TGTGCCAGCAGCTTATTAGGGACTGTGAGCACAGATACGCAGTATTTT

d_gene: NA
v_gene: TRBV4-3
j_gene: TRBJ1-2
abundance: NA
CDR3aa: CASSQAQGTYYGYTF
CDR3nt: TGCGCCAGCAGCCAAGCTCAGGGAACCTACTATGGCTACACCTTC

d_gene: TRBD1
v_gene: TRBV6-6
j_gene: TRBJ1-1
abundance: NA
CDR3aa: CASSAGGHTEAFF
CDR3nt: TGTGCCAGCAGTGCAGGGGGCCACACTGAAGCTTTCTTT

d_gene: NA
v_gene: TRBV19
j_gene: TRBJ2-6
abundance: NA
CDR3aa: CASNKPGSVGGANVLTF
CDR3nt: TGTGCCAGTAATAAGCCAGGATCCGTAGGTGGGGCCAACGTCCTGACTTTC

d_gene: TRBD2
v_gene: TRBV27
j_gene: TRBJ2-1
abundance: NA
CDR3aa: CASSLFGSGGALYNEQFF
CDR3nt: TGTGCCAGCAGTTTATTCGGTAGCGGGGGGGCCCTTTACAATGAGCAGTTCTTC

d_gene: NA
v_gene: TRBV5-5
j_gene: TRBJ2-2
abundance: NA
CDR3aa: CASSFFPMTSFGELFF
CDR3nt: TGTGCCAGCAGCTTTTTTCCCATGACCTCTTTCGGGGAGCTGTTTTTT

d_gene: TRBD1
v_gene: TRBV6-1
j_gene: TRBJ2-1
abundance: NA
CDR3aa: CASRGQGKSEQFF
CDR3nt: TGTGCCAGCCGAGGACAGGGCAAAAGTGAGCAGTTCTTC

d_gene: NA
v_gene: TRBV25-1
j_gene: TRBJ2-5
abundance: few
CDR3aa: CATRSSGETQYF
CDR3nt: TGTGCCACCAGGTCGTCGGGTGAGACCCAGTACTTC